The sequence of this T cell receptor beta chain was determined in a study of identical twins. The length of the CDR3 is 14 residues. Germline CDR1 is ENHRY and CDR2 is SYGVKD. The V gene end was trimmed by 6 bases and the J gene end by 2 bases; junction bases not matched to a gene: 6. MiXCR, applied by TCRdb to the 5' RACE reads, yields one record per CDR3 protein. The sample lists roughly 540,000 distinct CDR3 sequences; around 20% were seen once. In addition, the sample was reused for a study of T cells expressing NK-cell markers. That investigation notes: All TCR beta repertoires analysed originated from sorted CD3+CD56+NKG2C+, CD3+CD56+NKG2C- and CD3+CD56-NKG2C+ T cells. Restriction of sorting to alpha-beta TCR T cells was accomplished in several experiments using an anti-gamma-delta TCR antibody.

The source material was CD4+ T cells sorted from blood. This TCR was recovered from a woman aged 18-29 years in good health. The chain carries TRBV10-3 and TRBJ1-2, with 7 bases matching TRBD1. CDR3 nucleotides: TGTGCCATCAGGAACGGGACAGCAAACTATGGCTACACCTTC. This translates into CAIRNGTANYGYTF.